The clone carrying this T cell receptor (beta chain) appeared a single time. The antigen is undetermined. This CDR3 is built from 14 residues. After removal of 6 bases from V and 3 bases from J, the junction contained 8 bases not matched to a gene. Germline CDR1 reads LNHDA; CDR2 reads SQIVND (reference sequence). The repertoire was sequenced with immunoSEQ multiplex PCR; TCRdb's copy has only in-frame clones and lacks some. Among about 35,000 clones listed, 93% were seen once. These data originate in a study of T cells in tuberculosis. Study-wide results and caveats: A GMM-specific repertoire classifier reached roughly 90% accuracy, AUROC over 0.85. Active tuberculosis TCR-alpha repertoires lay closer to GMM-specific TCRs than IGRA-negative controls, suggesting clonal expansion.

V gene TRBV19 combines with J gene TRBJ2-7; 7 bases agree with TRBD2. This clonotype originated in a donor between 10 and 35 years old with latent tuberculosis or without tuberculosis infection. The sequenced sample was PBMCs. The CDR3 DNA follows: TGTGCCAGTAGGCTCCACCGGGACTACTACGAGCAGTACTTC. Residues: CASRLHRDYYEQYF.